Sequencing of this T cell receptor (beta chain) was carried out in a study of CD8 T cells in ankylosing spondylitis. Germline values: CDR1 SGHVS, CDR2 FQNEAQ. Between the trimmed V and J ends, which lost 5 bases and 2 bases, there was a span of 19 bases. The CDR3 has 17 residues. This clonotype was counted ten times or more. TCRdb reprocessed the 5' RACE reads via MiXCR and lists one record per CDR3 protein. This table has under 35,000 distinct CDR3 sequences, about 7.2% appearing once. Sequencing was performed on blood, either unsorted or a sorted T cell fraction (not recorded which). The TCR originated in a male donor with ankylosing spondylitis or in good health (not recorded which). This rearrangement joins TRBV7-8 to TRBJ2-1, with D tentatively TRBD1 (6 bases). DNA of the CDR3: TGTGCCAGCAGCCCTAAAAACCCCACAGGGACCTACAATGAGCAGTTCTTC. This translates into CASSPKNPTGTYNEQFF.